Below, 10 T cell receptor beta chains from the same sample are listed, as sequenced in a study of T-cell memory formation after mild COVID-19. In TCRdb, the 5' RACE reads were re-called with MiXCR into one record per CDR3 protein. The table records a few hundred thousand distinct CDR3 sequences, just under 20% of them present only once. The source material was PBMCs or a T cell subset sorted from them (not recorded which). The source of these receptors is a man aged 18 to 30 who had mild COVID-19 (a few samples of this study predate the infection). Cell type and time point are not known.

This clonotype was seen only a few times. The CDR3 loop is CASSQEEGSSYEQYF. DNA of the CDR3: TGCGCCAGCAGCCAAGAAGAGGGGAGCTCCTACGAGCAGTACTTC. The chain links TRBV4-3 to TRBJ2-7; D may be TRBD1 or TRBD2 (5 bases each). This CDR3 spans 15 amino acids. V was shortened by 0 bases and J by 0 bases, with 9 bases between the two germline ends. Germline assignment: CDR1 LGHNA and CDR2 YSLEER.

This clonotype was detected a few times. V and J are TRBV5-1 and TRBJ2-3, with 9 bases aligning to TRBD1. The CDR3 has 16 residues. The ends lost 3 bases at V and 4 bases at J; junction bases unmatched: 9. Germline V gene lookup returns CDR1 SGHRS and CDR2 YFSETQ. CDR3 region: CASSYTDRGRSDTQYF. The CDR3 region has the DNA TGCGCCAGCAGCTATACGGACAGGGGCAGGTCAGATACGCAGTATTTT. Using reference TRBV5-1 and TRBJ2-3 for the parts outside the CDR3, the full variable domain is KAGVTQTPRYLIKTRGQQVTLSCSPISGHRSVSWYQQTPGQGLQFLFEYFSETQRNKGNFPGRFSGRQFSNSRSEMNVSTLELGDSALYLCASSYTDRGRSDTQYFGPGTRLTVL.

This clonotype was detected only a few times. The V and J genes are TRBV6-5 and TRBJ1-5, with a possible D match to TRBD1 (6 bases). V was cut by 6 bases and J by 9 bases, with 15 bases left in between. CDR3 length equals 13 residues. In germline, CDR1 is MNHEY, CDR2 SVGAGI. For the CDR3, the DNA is TGTGCCAGCAGCCCCCGGGGGCGAGCGCCCCAGCATTTT. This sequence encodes CASSPRGRAPQHF.

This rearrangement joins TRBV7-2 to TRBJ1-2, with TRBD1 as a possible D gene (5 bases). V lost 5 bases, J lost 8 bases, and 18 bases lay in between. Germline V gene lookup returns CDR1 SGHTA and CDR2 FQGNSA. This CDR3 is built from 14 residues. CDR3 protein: CASSPRDGLGGYTF. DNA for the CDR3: TGTGCCAGCAGCCCACGGGACGGCCTCGGCGGCTACACCTTC. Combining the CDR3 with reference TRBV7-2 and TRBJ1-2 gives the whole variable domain GAGVSQSPSNKVTEKGKDVELRCDPISGHTALYWYRQSLGQGLEFLIYFQGNSAPDKSGLPSDRFSAERTGGSVSTLTIQRTQQEDSAVYLCASSPRDGLGGYTFGSGTRLTVV.

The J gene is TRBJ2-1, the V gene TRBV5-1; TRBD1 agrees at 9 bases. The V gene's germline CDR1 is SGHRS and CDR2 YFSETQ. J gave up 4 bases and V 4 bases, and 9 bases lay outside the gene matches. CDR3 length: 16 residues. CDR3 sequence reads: CASSLNRGPDYNEQFF. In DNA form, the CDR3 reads TGCGCCAGCAGCCTCAACAGGGGGCCAGATTACAATGAGCAGTTCTTC.

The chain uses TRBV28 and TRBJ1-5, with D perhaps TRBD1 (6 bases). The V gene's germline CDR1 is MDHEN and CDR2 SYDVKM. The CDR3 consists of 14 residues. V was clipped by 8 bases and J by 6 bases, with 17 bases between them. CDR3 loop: CASLEEGHFQPQHF. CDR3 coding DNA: TGTGCCAGCCTTGAGGAGGGACATTTTCAGCCCCAGCATTTT.

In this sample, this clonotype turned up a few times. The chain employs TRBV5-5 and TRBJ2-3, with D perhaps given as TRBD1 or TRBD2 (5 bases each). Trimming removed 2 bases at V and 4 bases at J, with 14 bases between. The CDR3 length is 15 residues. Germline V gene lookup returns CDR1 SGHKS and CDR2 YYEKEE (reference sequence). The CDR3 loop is CASSFHYWDADTQYF. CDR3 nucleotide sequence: TGTGCCAGCAGCTTCCACTACTGGGACGCAGATACGCAGTATTTT.

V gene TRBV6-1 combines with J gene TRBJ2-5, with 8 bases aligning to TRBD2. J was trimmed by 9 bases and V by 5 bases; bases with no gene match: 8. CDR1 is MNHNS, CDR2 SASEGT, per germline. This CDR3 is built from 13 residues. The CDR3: CASSPRGAGSQYF. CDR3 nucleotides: TGTGCCAGCAGTCCGCGGGGGGCGGGGTCCCAGTACTTC.

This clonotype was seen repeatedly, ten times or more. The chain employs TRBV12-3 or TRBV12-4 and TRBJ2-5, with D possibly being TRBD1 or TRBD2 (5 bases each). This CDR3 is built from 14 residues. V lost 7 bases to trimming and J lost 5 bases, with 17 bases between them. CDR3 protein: CASKFSGGSETQYF. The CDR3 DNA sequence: TGTGCCAGCAAATTTTCTGGGGGTTCGGAGACCCAGTACTTC.

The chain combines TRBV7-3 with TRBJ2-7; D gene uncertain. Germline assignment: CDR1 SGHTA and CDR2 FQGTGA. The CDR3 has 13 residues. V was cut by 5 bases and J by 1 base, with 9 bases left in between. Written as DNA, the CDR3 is TGTGCCAGCAGCGACAATGCATCCTACGAGCAGTACGTC. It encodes CASSDNASYEQYV.